Sequencing of this T cell receptor beta chain was carried out in a study of Graves' ophthalmopathy and Graves' hyperthyroidism. This clonotype occurred many times. TCR beta CDR3 regions were amplified from RNA transcripts. HTBI primers were used in a first-round RT-PCR, which preceded a second-round multiplex PCR. MiXCR, applied by TCRdb to the multiplex PCR reads, yields one record per CDR3 protein. The profile shows about 400,000 distinct CDR3 sequences, approximately 15% of them singletons. After removal of 5 bases from V and 9 bases from J, the junction contained 8 bases not matched to a gene. Germline lookup yields CDR1 SGHTA and CDR2 FQGNSA. The CDR3 spans 13 residues.

J is TRBJ1-1 and V is TRBV7-2; 8 bases line up with TRBD1. The clonotype originates from a young woman with stable Graves' hyperthyroidism. The sample consisted of peripheral blood. CDR3 coding DNA: TGTGCCAGCAGCCTCGGACAGGGAAGAAAAGCTTTCTTT. As protein: CASSLGQGRKAFF.